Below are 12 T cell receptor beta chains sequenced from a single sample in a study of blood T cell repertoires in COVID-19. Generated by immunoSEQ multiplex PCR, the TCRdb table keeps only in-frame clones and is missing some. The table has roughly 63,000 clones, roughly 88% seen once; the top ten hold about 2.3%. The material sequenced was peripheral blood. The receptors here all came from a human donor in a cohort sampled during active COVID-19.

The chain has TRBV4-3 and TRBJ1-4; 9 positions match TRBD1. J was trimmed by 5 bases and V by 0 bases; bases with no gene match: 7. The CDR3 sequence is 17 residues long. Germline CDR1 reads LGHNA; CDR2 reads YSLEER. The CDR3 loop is CASSQDGSGTGNEKLFF. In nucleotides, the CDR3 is TGCGCCAGCAGCCAAGACGGGTCCGGGACAGGGAATGAAAAACTGTTTTTT.

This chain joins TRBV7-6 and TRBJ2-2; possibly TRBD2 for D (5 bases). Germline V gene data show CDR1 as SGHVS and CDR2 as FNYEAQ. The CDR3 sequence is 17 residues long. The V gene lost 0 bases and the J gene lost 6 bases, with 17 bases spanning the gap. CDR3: CASSLAGSYESPGELFF. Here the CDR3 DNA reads TGTGCCAGCAGCTTAGCAGGGAGTTACGAGAGCCCCGGGGAGCTGTTTTTT.

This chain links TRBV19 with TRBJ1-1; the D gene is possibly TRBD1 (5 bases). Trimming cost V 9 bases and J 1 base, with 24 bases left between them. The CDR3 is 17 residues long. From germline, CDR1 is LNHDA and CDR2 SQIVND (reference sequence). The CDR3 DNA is TGTGCCAGCCAAACGGTTCAGAAATTTAGGGGGAACACTGAAGCTTTCTTT. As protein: CASQTVQKFRGNTEAFF.

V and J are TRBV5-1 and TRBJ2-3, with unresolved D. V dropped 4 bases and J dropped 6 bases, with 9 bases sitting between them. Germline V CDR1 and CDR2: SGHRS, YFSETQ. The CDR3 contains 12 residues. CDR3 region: CASSRRWDTQYF. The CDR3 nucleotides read TGCGCCAGCAGCCGCCGGTGGGATACGCAGTATTTT.

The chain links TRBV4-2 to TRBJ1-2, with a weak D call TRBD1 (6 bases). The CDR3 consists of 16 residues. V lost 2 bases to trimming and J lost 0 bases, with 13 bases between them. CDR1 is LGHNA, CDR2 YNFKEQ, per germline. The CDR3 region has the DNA TGTGCCAGCAGCCAATTACAGGGTGGGTCTAACTATGGCTACACCTTC. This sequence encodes CASSQLQGGSNYGYTF.

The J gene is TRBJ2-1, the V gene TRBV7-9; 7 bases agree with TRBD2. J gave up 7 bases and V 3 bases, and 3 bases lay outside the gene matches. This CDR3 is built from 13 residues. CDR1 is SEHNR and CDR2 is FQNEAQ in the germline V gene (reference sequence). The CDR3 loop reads CASSLGAGNEQFF. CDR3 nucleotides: TGTGCCAGCAGCTTGGGAGCGGGGAATGAGCAGTTCTTC. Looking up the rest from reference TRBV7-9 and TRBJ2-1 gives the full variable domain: DTGVSQNPRHKITKRGQNVTFRCDPISEHNRLYWYRQTLGQGPEFLTYFQNEAQLEKSRLLSDRFSAERPKGSFSTLEIQRTEQGDSAMYLCASSLGAGNEQFFGPGTRLTVL.

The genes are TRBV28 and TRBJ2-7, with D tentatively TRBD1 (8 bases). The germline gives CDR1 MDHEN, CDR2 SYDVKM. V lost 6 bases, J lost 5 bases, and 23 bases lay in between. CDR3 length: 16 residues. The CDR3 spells CASRTHSGTGSDEQYF. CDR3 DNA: TGTGCCAGCAGGACCCACAGCGGGACAGGATCCGACGAGCAGTACTTC.

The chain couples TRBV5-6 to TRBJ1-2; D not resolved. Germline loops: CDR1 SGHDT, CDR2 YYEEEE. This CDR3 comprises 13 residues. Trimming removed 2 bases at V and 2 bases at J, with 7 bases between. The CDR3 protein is CASSFEANYGYTF. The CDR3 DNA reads TGTGCCAGCAGCTTCGAGGCGAACTATGGCTACACCTTC.

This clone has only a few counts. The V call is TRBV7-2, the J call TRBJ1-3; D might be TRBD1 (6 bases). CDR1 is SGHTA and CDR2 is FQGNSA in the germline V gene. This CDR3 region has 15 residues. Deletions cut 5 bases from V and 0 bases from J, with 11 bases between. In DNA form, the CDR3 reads TGTGCCAGCAGCAACAGACAGGCCTCTGGAAACACCATATATTTT. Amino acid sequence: CASSNRQASGNTIYF.

The CDR3 reads CASSTLLPYQFF. The CDR3 bases are TGTGCCAGCAGTACCTTACTCCCCTATCAGTTCTTC. The chain recombines TRBV27 with TRBJ2-1; D unresolved. V was shortened by 5 bases and J by 13 bases, with 15 bases between the two germline ends. This CDR3 has 12 amino acids. Germline values: CDR1 MNHEY, CDR2 SMNVEV (reference sequence).

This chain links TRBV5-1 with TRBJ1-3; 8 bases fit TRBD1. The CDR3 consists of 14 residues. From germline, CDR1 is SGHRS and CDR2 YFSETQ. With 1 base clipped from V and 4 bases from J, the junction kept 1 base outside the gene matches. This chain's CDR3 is CASSLQGAGNTIYF. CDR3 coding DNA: TGCGCCAGCAGCTTGCAGGGGGCAGGAAACACCATATATTTT.

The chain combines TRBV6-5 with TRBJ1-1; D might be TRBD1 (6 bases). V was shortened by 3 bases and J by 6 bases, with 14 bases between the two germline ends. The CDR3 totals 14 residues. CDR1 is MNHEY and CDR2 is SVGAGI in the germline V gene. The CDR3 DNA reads TGTGCCAGCAGTTATGACAGGAGCATTTCTGAAGCTTTCTTT. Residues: CASSYDRSISEAFF.